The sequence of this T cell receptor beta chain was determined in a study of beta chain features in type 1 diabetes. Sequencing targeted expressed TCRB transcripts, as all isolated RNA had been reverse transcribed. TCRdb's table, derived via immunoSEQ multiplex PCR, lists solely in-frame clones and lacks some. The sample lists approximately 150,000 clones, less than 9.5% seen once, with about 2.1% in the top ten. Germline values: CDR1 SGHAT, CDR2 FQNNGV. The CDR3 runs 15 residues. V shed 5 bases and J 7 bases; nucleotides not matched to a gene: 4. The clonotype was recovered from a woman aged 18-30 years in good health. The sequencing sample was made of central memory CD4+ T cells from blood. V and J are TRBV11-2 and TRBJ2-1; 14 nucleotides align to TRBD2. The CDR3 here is CASSPGTSGRNEQFF. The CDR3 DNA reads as TGTGCCAGCAGCCCTGGGACTAGCGGGAGAAATGAGCAGTTCTTC.